The T cell receptor beta chain described here comes from a study of blood T cells in healthy people across ages. A second PCR, run for about 7 to 11 cycles, used a sample-barcoded 5' primer plus a J-beta primer mix. TCRdb analysed the 5' RACE reads with MiXCR anew, one entry per CDR3 protein. This sample has just over 1 million distinct CDR3 sequences, with more than 40% found just once. Germline CDR1 reads MNHEY; CDR2 reads SVGAGI. This CDR3 comprises 17 residues. The V gene end was trimmed by 2 bases and the J gene end by 3 bases; junction bases not matched to a gene: 10. General study points: Strongly correlated with naive T cell percentage was TCR beta diversity.

A remark on this clonotype: Its antigen is not known.

The J gene is TRBJ2-5, the V gene TRBV6-5; the match to TRBD2 covers 9 bases. This receptor was taken from a woman aged 60-75 years in good health. What was sequenced was blood. Written as DNA, the CDR3 is TGTGCCAGCAGTTACGGAAGCGGGAGGCGTCTTAAAGAGACCCAGTACTTC. Its translation: CASSYGSGRRLKETQYF.